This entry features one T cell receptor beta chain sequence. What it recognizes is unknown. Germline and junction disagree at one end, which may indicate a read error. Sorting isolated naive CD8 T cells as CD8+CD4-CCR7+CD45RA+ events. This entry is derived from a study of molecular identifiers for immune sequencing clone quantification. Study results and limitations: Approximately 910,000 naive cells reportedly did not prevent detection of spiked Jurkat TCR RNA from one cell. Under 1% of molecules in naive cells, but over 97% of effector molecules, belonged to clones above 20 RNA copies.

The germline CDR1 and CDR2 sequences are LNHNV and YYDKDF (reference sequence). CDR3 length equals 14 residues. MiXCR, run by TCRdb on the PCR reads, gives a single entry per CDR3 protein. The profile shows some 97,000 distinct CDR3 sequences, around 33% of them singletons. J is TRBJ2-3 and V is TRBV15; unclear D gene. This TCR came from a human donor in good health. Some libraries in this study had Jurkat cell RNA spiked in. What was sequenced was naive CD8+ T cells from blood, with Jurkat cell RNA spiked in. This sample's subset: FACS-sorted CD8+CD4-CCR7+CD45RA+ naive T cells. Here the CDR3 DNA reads TGTGCCACCAGCAGAAGCTGGCGCACAGATACGCTGTATTTT. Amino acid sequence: CATSRSWRTDTLYF.